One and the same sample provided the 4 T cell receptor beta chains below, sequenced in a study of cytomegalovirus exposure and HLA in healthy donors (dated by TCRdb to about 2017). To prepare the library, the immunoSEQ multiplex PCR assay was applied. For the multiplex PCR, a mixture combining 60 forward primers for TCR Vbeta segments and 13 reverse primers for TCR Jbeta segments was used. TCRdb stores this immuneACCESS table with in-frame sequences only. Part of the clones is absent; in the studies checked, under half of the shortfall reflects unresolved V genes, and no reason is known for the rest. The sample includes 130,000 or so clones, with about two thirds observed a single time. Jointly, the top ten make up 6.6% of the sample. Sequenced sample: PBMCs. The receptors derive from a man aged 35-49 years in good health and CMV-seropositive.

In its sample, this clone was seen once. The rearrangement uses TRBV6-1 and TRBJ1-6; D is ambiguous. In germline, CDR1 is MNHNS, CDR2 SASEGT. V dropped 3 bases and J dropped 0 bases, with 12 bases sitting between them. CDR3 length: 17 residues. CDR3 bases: TGTGCCAGCAGTGAGGGGAGAGCGAGCTCCTATAATTCACCCCTCCACTTT. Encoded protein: CASSEGRASSYNSPLHF.

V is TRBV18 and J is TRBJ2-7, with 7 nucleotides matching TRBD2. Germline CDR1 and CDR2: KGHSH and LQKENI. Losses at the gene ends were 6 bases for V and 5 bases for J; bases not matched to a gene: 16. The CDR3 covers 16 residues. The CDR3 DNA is TGTGCCAGCTCCCGATTACAGGATCCAGCGGGGCACGAGCAGTACTTC. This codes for CASSRLQDPAGHEQYF.

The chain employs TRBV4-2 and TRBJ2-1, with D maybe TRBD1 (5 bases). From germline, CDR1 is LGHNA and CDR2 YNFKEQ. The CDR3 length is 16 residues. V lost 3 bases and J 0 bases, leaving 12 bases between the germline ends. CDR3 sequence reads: CASSQMGPSSYNEQFF. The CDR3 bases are TGTGCCAGCAGCCAGATGGGGCCGAGCTCCTACAATGAGCAGTTCTTC.

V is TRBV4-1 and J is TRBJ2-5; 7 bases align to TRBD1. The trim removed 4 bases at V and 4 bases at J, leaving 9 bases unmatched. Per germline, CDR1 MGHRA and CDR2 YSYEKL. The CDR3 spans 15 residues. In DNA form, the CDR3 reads TGCGCCAGCAGCCCACAGGGGTTCGTGGGAGAGACCCAGTACTTC. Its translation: CASSPQGFVGETQYF.